This T cell receptor (beta chain) originates from a study of vaccination and CD4 T cells after COVID-19. Study-wide context: Taking of post-vaccine samples occurred a median around 67 days after dose two (range 14 to 241).

At the Johns Hopkins FTIC core, DNA taken from cultured CD4+ T cells was sequenced by way of the Oncomine TCR Beta short-read assay. TCRdb analysed the PCR reads with MiXCR anew, one entry per CDR3 protein. The sample includes 14,000 or so distinct CDR3 sequences, roughly 21% of them seen just once. This CDR3 spans 15 amino acids. The germline gives CDR1 SGHVS, CDR2 FQNEAQ. Trimming stripped 5 bases from V and 0 bases from J, with 10 bases between. Concerning this clonotype itself: Its target is not known.

The treatment denotes: roughly 10-day PBMC culture with coronavirus spike peptide pools or control peptides (ViraFEST assay). The sequenced sample was cultured CD4+ T cells from blood. This clonotype was sampled from a human donor with COVID-19. The genes are TRBV7-8 and TRBJ2-2; the D gene could be TRBD1 or TRBD2 (5 bases each). CDR3: CASSGTETNTGELFF. The CDR3 nucleotides are TGTGCCAGCAGCGGGACCGAGACGAACACCGGGGAGCTGTTTTTT.